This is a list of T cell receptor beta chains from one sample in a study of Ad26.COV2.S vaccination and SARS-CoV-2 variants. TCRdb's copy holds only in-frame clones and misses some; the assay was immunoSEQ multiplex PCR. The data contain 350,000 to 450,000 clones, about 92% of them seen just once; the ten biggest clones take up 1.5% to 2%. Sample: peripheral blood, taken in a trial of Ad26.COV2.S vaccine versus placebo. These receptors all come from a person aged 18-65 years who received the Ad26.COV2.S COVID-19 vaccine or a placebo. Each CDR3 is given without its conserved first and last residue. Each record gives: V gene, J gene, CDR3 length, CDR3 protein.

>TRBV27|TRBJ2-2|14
ASRGGGLALTGELF
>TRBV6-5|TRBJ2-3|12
ASSSGQGRDTQY
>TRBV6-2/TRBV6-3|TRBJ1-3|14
ASSRLQEGFGNTIY
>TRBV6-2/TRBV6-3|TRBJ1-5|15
ASSYYGDRALRQPQH
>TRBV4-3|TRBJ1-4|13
ASSQDRGGREKLF
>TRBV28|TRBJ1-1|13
ASSPVRQGSTEAF
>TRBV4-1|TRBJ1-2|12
ASSQDNSGHGYT
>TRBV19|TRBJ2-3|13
ASSKLATPTDTQY
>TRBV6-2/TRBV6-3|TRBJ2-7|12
ASSSDGRSYEQY
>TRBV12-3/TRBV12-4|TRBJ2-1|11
ASRRGTNNEQF
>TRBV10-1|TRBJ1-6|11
ASSSLKGSPLH
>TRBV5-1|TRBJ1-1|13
ASSLVGQGETEAF
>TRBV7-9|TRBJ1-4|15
ASSLGGGGATNEKLF
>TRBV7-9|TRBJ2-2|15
ASSSPGQGFFTGELF
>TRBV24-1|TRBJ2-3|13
ATSDYVGPTDTQY
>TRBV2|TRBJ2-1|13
ASSGTGGPYNEQF
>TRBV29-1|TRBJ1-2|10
SVESHGVGYT
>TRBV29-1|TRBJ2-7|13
SVEEEQGYAYEQY
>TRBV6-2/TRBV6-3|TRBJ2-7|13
ASSFLQGVPPEQY
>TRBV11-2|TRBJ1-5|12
ASSPTGANQPQH
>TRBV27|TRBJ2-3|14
ASSLLARVEKDTQY
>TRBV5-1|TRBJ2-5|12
ASSWTTRDGTQY
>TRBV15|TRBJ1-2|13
ATSRDQGHRGGYT
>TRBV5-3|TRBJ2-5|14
ARSKPGSSGQETQY
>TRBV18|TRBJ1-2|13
ASSLDGGGHYGYT
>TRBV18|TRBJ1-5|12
ASSPWGGDQPQH
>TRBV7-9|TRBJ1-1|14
ASSILGQGMNTEAF
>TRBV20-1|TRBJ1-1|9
SGGGDTEAF
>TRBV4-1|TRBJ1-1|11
ASSQDHQIEAF
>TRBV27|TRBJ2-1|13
ASSLSTGRYNEQF
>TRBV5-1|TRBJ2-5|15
ASSPLGAGGISGTQY
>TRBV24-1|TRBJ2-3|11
ATSAPSGDTQY
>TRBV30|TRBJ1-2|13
AWSGRDRRFYGYT